This T cell receptor beta chain was obtained from a study of shared clonotypes between healthy human individuals. This CDR3 is built from 15 residues. CDR1 is SEHNR, CDR2 FQNEAQ, per germline (reference sequence). The V and J ends lost 6 bases and 2 bases, in that order; junction bases with no gene match: 6. Profiling relied on immunoSEQ multiplex PCR, and the TCRdb table lists in-frame clones only, not all of them. The table includes 1.5 million to 2.5 million clones, about 95% detected once. Concerning this clone itself: Its antigen remains unidentified.

Study-wide results and caveats: Four donors shared approximately 5% of their naive CD4 clonotypes.

Cells designated naive CD8 were CD45RO-negative and were positively selected for CCR7, with terminally differentiated effector memory CD45RA+ cells excluded. Source material: naive CD8+ T cells sorted from blood. The sequence derives from a man aged 18-30 years in good health. The J gene is TRBJ2-5, the V gene TRBV7-9, with 10 bases lining up with TRBD2. CDR3 DNA: TGTGCCAGCAGAAACGGACTAGCGGTTCAAGAGACCCAGTACTTC. This gives the protein CASRNGLAVQETQYF.